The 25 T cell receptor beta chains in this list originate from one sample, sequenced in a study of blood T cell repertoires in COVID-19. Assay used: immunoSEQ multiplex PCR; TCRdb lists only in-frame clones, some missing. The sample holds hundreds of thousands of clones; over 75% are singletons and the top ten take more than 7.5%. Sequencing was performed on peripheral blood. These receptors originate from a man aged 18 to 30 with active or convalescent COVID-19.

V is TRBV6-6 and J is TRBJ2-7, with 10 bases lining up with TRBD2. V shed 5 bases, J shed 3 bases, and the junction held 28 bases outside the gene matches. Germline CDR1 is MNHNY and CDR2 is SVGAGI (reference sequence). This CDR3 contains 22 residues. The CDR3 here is CASSRPGVAGGHLLQVFYEQYF. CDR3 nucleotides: TGTGCCAGCAGTCGCCCCGGTGTAGCGGGGGGCCACCTACTCCAAGTCTTCTACGAGCAGTACTTC.

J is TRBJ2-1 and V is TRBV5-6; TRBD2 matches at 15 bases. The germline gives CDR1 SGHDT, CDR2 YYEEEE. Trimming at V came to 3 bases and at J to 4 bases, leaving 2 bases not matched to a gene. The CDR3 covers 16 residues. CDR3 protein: CASSSGLAGGYNEQFF. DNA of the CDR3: TGTGCCAGCAGCTCTGGACTAGCGGGGGGGTACAATGAGCAGTTCTTC.

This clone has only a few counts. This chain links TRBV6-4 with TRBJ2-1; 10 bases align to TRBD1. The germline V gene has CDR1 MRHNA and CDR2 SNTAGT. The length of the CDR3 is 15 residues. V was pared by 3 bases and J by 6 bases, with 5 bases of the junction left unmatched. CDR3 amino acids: CASSENGQGGNEQFF. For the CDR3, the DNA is TGTGCCAGCAGTGAGAATGGACAGGGGGGCAATGAGCAGTTCTTC.

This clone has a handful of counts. CDR3 bases: TGCGCCAGCAGCCCCGAGCCGAACACCGGGGAGCTGTTTTTT. Protein: CASSPEPNTGELFF. The rearrangement joins TRBV4-3 to TRBJ2-2; D uncertain. This CDR3 contains 14 residues. Germline V gives CDR1 LGHNA, CDR2 YSLEER. V gave up 4 bases and J gave up 0 bases, with 6 bases separating them.

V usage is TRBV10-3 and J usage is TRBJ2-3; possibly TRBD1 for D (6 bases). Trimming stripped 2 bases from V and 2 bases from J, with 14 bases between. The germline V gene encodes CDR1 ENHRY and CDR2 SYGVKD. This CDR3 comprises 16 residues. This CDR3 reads CAISEGAGESTDTQYF. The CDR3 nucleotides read TGTGCCATCAGTGAGGGAGCAGGGGAATCCACAGATACGCAGTATTTT.

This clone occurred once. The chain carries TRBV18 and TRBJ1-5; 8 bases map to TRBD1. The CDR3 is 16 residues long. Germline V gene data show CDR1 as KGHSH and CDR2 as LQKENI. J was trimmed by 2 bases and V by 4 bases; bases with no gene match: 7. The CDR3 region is CASSHPDRVGNQPQHF. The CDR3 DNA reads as TGTGCCAGCTCACACCCGGACAGGGTAGGCAATCAGCCCCAGCATTTT. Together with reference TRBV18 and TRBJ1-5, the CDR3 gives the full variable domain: NAGVMQNPRHLVRRRGQEARLRCSPMKGHSHVYWYRQLPEEGLKFMVYLQKENIIDESGMPKERFSAEFPKEGPSILRIQQVVRGDSAAYFCASSHPDRVGNQPQHFGDGTRLSIL.

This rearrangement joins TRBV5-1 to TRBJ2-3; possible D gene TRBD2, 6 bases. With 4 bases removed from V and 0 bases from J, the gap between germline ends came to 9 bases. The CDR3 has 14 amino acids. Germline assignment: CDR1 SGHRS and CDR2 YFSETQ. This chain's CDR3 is CASSREPSTDTQYF. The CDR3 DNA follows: TGCGCCAGCAGCCGGGAGCCCAGCACAGATACGCAGTATTTT.

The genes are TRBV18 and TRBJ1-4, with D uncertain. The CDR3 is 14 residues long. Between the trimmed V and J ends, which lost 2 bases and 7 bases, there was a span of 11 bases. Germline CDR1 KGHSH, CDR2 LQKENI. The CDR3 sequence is CASSPAGDAEKLFF. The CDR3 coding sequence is TGTGCCAGCTCACCAGCCGGGGATGCTGAAAAACTGTTTTTT.

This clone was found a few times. The CDR3 region is CASSAPDSGNTIYF. Written as DNA, the CDR3 is TGTGCCAGCAGTGCACCAGACTCTGGAAACACCATATATTTT. The chain uses TRBV2 and TRBJ1-3; D not resolved. CDR1 is SNHLY, CDR2 FYNNEI, per germline. CDR3 length: 14 residues. Trimming stripped 4 bases from V and 0 bases from J, with 7 bases between.

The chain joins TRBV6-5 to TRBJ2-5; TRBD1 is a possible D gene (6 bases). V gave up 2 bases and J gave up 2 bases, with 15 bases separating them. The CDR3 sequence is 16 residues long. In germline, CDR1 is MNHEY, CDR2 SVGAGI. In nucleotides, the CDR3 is TGTGCCAGCAGTTACAAACAGGGTTCCCTTCAAGAGACCCAGTACTTC. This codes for CASSYKQGSLQETQYF.

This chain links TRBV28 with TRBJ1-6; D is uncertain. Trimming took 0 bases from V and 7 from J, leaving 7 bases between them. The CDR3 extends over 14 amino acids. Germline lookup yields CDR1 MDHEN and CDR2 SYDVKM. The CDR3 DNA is TGTGCCAGCAGTTTATGGCTGGAGAATTCACCCCTCCACTTT. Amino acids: CASSLWLENSPLHF.

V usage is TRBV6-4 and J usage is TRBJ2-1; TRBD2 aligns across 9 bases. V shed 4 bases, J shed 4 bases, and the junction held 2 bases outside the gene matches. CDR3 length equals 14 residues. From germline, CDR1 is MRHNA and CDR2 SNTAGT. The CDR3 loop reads CASSAAGGYNEQFF. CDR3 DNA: TGTGCCAGCAGTGCCGCGGGGGGGTACAATGAGCAGTTCTTC.

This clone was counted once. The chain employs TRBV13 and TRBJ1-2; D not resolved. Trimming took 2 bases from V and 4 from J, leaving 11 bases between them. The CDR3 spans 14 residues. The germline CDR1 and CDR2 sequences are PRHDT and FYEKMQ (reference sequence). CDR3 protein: CASSLQGIAYGYTF. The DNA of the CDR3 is TGTGCCAGCAGCTTACAAGGCATAGCCTATGGCTACACCTTC.

CDR3 in amino acids: CASSPVPRASGYGYTF. Here the CDR3 DNA reads TGTGCCAGCTCACCAGTCCCCAGGGCTTCGGGCTATGGCTACACCTTC. V usage is TRBV18 and J usage is TRBJ1-2; D is perhaps TRBD1 (5 bases). CDR3 length: 16 amino acids. Deletions cut 2 bases from V and 4 bases from J, with 17 bases between. Germline CDR1 is KGHSH and CDR2 is LQKENI.

As DNA, the CDR3 is TGTGCCAGCAGTTTAGGGGGGGCGGGCGAGCAGTTCTTC. Protein sequence: CASSLGGAGEQFF. The chain recombines TRBV6-2 or TRBV6-3 with TRBJ2-1, with D perhaps TRBD2 (7 bases). Germline V gene sequence: CDR1 MNHEY, CDR2 SVGEGT. Trimming left V 4 bases short and J 10 bases short, with 14 bases between. The CDR3 is 13 residues long.

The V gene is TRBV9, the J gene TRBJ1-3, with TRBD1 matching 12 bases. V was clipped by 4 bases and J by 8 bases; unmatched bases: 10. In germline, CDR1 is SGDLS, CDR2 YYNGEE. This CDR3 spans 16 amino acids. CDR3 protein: CASSPPPGQGAHTIYF. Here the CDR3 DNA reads TGTGCCAGCAGCCCCCCCCCGGGACAGGGGGCGCACACCATATATTTT.

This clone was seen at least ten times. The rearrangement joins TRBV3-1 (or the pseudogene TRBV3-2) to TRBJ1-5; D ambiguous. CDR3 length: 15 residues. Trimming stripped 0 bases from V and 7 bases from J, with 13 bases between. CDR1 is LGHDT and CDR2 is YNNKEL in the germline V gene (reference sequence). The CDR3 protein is CASSQEWGGGQPQHF. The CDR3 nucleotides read TGTGCCAGCAGCCAAGAATGGGGAGGAGGACAGCCCCAGCATTTT.

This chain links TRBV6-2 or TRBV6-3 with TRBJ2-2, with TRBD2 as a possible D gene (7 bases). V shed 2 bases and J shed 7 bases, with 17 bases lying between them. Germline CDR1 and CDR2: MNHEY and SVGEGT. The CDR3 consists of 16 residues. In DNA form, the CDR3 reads TGTGCCAGCAGTTACCAGAGGGGGGGGCTTTTCGGGGAGCTGTTTTTT. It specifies CASSYQRGGLFGELFF.

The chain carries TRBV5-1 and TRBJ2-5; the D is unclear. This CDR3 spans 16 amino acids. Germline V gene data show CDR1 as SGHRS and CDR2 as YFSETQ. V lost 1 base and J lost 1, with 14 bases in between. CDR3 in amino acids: CASSLLPVPTQETQYF. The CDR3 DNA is TGCGCCAGCAGCTTGCTCCCGGTCCCCACCCAAGAGACCCAGTACTTC.

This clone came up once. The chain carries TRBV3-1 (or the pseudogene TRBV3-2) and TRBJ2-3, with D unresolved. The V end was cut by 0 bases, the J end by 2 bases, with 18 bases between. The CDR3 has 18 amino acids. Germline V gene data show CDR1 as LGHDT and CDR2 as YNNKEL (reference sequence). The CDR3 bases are TGTGCCAGCAGCCAAGATCTTATAGTCTCGCTGAACACAGATACGCAGTATTTT. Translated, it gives CASSQDLIVSLNTDTQYF.

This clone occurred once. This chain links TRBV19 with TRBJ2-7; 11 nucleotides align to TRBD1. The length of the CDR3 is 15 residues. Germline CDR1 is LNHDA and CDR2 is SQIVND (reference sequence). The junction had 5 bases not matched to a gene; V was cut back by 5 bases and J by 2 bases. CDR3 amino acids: CASSVGTGGTYEQYF. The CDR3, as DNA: TGTGCCAGTAGTGTAGGGACAGGGGGGACCTACGAGCAGTACTTC.

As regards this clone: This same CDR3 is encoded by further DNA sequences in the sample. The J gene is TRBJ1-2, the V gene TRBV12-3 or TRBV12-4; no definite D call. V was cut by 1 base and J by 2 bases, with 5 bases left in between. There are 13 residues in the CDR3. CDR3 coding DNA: TGTGCCAGCAGTTTAGGGAGAAACTATGGCTACACCTTC. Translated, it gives CASSLGRNYGYTF.

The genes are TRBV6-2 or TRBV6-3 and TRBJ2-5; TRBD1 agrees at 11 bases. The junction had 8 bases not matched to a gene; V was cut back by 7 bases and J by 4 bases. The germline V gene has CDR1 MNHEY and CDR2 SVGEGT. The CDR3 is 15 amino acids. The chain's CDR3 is CASTPGQGEAETQYF. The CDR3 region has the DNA TGTGCCAGCACCCCGGGACAGGGGGAAGCAGAGACCCAGTACTTC.

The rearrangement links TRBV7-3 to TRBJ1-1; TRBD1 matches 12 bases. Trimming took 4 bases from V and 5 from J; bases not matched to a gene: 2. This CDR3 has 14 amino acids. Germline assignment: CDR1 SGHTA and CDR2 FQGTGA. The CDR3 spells CASSWGQGATEAFF. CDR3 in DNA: TGTGCCAGCAGCTGGGGACAGGGGGCGACTGAAGCTTTCTTT.

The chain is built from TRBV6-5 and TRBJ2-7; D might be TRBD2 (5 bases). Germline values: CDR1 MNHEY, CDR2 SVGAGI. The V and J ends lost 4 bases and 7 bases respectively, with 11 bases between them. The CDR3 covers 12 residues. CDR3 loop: CASSSTGLEQYF. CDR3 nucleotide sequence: TGTGCCAGCAGTTCCACGGGGTTGGAGCAGTACTTC.